The T cell receptor beta chain under discussion was sequenced for a study of cytomegalovirus exposure and HLA in healthy donors. General study findings and limits: What was likely a sequencing artifact was a cluster of highly shared sequence variants. Immune exposure information available was restricted to CMV serostatus. A later analysis found common viral pathogens apparently linked to several of the most significant clusters.

The PCR contained 60 Vbeta and 13 Jbeta primers. Assay used: immunoSEQ multiplex PCR; TCRdb lists only in-frame clones, some missing. The table includes 200,000 or so clones, about 83% detected once. This clone appeared a few times. Its antigen is unidentified. Between the trimmed V and J ends, which lost 3 bases and 8 bases, there was a span of 17 bases. Germline CDR1 is LNHDA and CDR2 is SQIVND (reference sequence). The CDR3 is 15 amino acids. This chain joins TRBV19 and TRBJ2-1; D ambiguous. The TCR originated in a woman between 25 and 40 years old in good health and CMV-seropositive. The sequenced sample was PBMCs. The chain's CDR3 is CASSIRLVFLDEQFF. The CDR3 coding sequence is TGTGCCAGTAGTATTCGGCTAGTTTTTTTGGATGAGCAGTTCTTC.